This T cell receptor beta chain was sequenced in a study of vaccination and CD4 T cells after COVID-19. On the study more broadly: Nasal swab PCR showed SARS-CoV-2 in convalescent patients, roughly nine with mild and one with severe disease.

V was cut by 6 bases and J by 0 bases, with 8 bases left in between. In germline, CDR1 is LNHDA, CDR2 SQIVND (reference sequence). This CDR3 contains 13 residues. Treatment: roughly 10-day PBMC culture with coronavirus spike peptide pools or control peptides (ViraFEST assay). Cultured CD4+ T-cell DNA underwent Oncomine TCR Beta short-read sequencing. TCRdb redid the calling of the PCR reads with MiXCR, one entry per CDR3 protein. The sample consists of 20,000 or so distinct CDR3 sequences, 50% to 70% of them appearing once. Whole-study results and caveats: Within the convalescent patients, a median around 90% of the SARS-CoV-2-reactive clones were ones that appeared only post-vaccination. Convalescent patients had 304 of 307 vaccine-specific clones showing spike mono-reactivity. Early timepoints after natural infection were not analyzed in these convalescent patients.

Note on this clonotype: Its antigen is not identified.

This clonotype was obtained from a human donor who had recovered from COVID-19. The J gene is TRBJ1-1, the V gene TRBV19; TRBD1 is a possible D gene (6 bases). The source material was CD4+ T cells from blood, cultured in vitro, sampled after SARS-CoV-2 vaccination. The CDR3 nucleotides are TGTGCCAGTAGGAGACAGGTGAACACTGAAGCTTTCTTT. It specifies CASRRQVNTEAFF.